This TCR beta chain was captured in a study of T cell responses to AZD1222 COVID-19 vaccine. Assay used: immunoSEQ multiplex PCR; TCRdb lists only in-frame clones, some missing. The table has about 93,000 clones, around 86% seen once. Study conclusions and caveats: Donors were largely white British and mainly female; clonal diversity was possibly underestimated.

With regard to this clone: No antigen is known for it.

The CDR3 consists of 13 residues. CDR1 is SGHTA, CDR2 FQGNSA, per germline. V trimming: 5 bases; J trimming: 9 bases; junction bases outside the gene matches: 6. The receptor was derived from an adult in good health. Material: peripheral blood, obtained on day 0 of AZD1222 vaccination. This chain uses TRBV7-2 with TRBJ2-1; 8 positions agree with TRBD2. The DNA for the CDR3 is TGTGCCAGCAGCCGCTCCGCGGGGGGTGAGCAGTTCTTC. Its translation: CASSRSAGGEQFF.